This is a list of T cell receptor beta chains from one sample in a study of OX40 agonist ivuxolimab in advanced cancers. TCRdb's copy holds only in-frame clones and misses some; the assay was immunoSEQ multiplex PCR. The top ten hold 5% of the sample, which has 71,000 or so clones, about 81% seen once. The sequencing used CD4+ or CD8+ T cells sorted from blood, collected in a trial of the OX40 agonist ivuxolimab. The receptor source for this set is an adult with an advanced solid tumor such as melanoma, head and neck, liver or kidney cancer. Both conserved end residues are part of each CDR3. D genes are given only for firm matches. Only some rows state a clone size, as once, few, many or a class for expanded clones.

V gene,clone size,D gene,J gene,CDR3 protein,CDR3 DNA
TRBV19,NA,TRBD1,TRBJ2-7,CASSIDPEGPQGAEQYF,TGTGCCAGTAGTATAGACCCTGAGGGACCACAGGGGGCCGAGCAGTACTTC
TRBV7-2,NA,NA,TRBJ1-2,CASSLGGRLYGYTF,TGTGCCAGCAGCTTAGGGGGCAGACTCTATGGCTACACCTTC
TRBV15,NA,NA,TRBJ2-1,CATSRDRRVEQFF,TGTGCCACCAGCAGAGATCGGAGGGTTGAGCAGTTCTTC
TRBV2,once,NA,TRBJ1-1,CASSEGQGRYTEAFF,TGTGCCAGCAGTGAAGGTCAGGGAAGGTACACTGAAGCTTTCTTT
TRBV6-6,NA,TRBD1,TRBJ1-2,CASSYSSGGFNGYTF,TGTGCCAGCAGTTACTCGTCAGGGGGCTTCAATGGCTACACCTTC
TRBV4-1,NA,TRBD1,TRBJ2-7,CASSPGQGLTEQYF,TGCGCCAGCAGCCCGGGACAGGGGCTAACCGAGCAGTACTTC
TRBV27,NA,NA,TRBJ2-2,CASSSLAVDTGELFF,TGTGCCAGCAGTTCCTTGGCTGTGGACACCGGGGAGCTGTTTTTT
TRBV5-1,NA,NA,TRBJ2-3,CASSPPPESTQYF,TGCGCCAGCAGCCCCCCGCCTGAGAGTACGCAGTATTTT
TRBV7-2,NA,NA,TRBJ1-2,CASSLPHSDGYTF,TGTGCCAGCAGCTTGCCCCATTCGGATGGCTACACCTTC
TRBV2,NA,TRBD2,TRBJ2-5,CASSEASGAQETQYF,TGTGCCAGCAGTGAAGCTAGCGGGGCCCAAGAGACCCAGTACTTC
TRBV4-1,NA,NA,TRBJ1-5,CASSPIGGEGQPQHF,TGCGCCAGCAGCCCTATAGGAGGGGAAGGCCAGCCCCAGCATTTT
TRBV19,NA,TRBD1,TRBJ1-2,CASSRQGLREGYTF,TGTGCCAGTAGCCGACAGGGGTTAAGGGAAGGCTACACCTTC
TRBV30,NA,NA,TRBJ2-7,CAWSVRGRPPSEQYF,TGTGCCTGGAGTGTACGTGGGAGGCCCCCATCCGAGCAGTACTTC
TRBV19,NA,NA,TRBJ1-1,CASIGQLNTEAFF,TGTGCCAGTATAGGACAGTTGAACACTGAAGCTTTCTTT
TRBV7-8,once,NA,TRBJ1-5,CASSSSRVSKINQPQHF,TGTGCCAGCAGCTCCAGTCGAGTCTCAAAAATCAATCAGCCCCAGCATTTT
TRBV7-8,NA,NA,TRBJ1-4,CASSLDKGRSEKLFF,TGTGCCAGCAGCTTAGATAAGGGGCGCAGTGAAAAACTGTTTTTT
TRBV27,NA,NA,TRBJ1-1,CASSYRATGATEAFF,TGTGCCAGCAGTTATCGGGCTACAGGAGCCACTGAAGCTTTCTTT
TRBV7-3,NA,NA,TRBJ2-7,CASSLQGGGLYEQYF,TGTGCCAGCAGCTTACAGGGCGGGGGCCTCTACGAGCAGTACTTC
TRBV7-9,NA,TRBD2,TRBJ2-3,CASSSLAGGTPSTDTQYF,TGTGCCAGCAGCTCATTAGCGGGAGGGACCCCCTCCACAGATACGCAGTATTTT
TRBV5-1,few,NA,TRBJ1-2,CASSRGDYGYTF,TGCGCCAGCAGTCGAGGTGACTATGGCTACACCTTC
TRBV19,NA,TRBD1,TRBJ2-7,CASSIESGTVGYEQYF,TGTGCCAGTAGTATTGAATCCGGGACAGTGGGATACGAGCAGTACTTC
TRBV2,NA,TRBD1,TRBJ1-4,CASRQYGTGDEKLFF,TGTGCCAGCAGACAATACGGGACAGGGGATGAAAAACTGTTTTTT
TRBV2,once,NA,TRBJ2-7,CASRLPGRGDYEQYF,TGTGCCAGCAGACTACCTGGGAGAGGAGACTACGAGCAGTACTTC